The entry that follows covers one TCR beta chain sequence. The data were taken from a study of CD8 T cells in Susac syndrome. Healthy donors matched for age and sex were used as controls. TEMRA cells were enriched by FACS, and CD4+ and CD8+ T cells were negatively isolated. Random hexamers were used to reverse transcribe about 0.45 to 1 ug of RNA. The authors amplified TCR beta CDR3 across 54 Vbeta and 13 Jbeta using immunoSEQ multiplex PCR. TCRdb re-called the immunoSEQ multiplex PCR reads with MiXCR, one entry per CDR3 protein. Of some 120,000 distinct CDR3 sequences in the sample, 94% are singletons; the top ten hold about 0.098%. The CDR3 is 13 residues long. The germline gives CDR1 SGHVS, CDR2 FNYEAQ. V was clipped by 5 bases and J by 1 base, with 8 bases between them.

Sequencing input: CD4+ T cells from PBMCs. This receptor was identified in a human donor in good health. The chain joins TRBV7-6 to TRBJ2-5; a possible D gene is TRBD1 (5 bases). The CDR3 protein is CASSQRGQETQYF. The DNA for the CDR3 is TGTGCCAGCAGCCAAAGGGGCCAAGAGACCCAGTACTTC.